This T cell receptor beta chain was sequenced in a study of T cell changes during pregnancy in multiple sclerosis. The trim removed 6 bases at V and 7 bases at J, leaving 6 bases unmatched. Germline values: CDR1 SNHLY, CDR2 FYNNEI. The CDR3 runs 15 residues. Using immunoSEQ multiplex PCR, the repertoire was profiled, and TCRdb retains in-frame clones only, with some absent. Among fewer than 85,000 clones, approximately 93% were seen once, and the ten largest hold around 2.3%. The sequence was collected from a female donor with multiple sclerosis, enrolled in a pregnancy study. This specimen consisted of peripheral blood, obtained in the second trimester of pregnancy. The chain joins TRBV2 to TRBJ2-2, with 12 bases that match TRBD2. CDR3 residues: CASRPSGGVGGELFF. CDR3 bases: TGTGCCAGCAGGCCTAGCGGGGGGGTCGGCGGGGAGCTGTTTTTT. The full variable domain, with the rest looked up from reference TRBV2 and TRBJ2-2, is EPEVTQTPSHQVTQMGQEVILRCVPISNHLYFYWYRQILGQKVEFLVSFYNNEISEKSEIFDDQFSVERPDGSNFTLKIRSTKLEDSAMYFCASRPSGGVGGELFFGEGSRLTVL.